One sample yielded the 24 T cell receptor beta chains listed below, sequenced in a study of beta chain features in type 1 diabetes (dated by TCRdb to 2016 to 2018). The library was built by means of the immunoSEQ multiplex PCR assay. The entire amount of isolated RNA was reverse transcribed using the High Capacity cDNA Reverse Transcription Kit, so the sequenced TCRB transcripts were expressed ones. TCRdb carries this immuneACCESS record with in-frame sequences only. Its versions omit some clonotypes, under half of them owing to an unresolved V gene in the studies checked, with the rest unexplained. The sample records about 400,000 clones, approximately 12% of which are singletons. Clones ranked in the top ten supply 0.008% to 0.011% of the sample. General study outcomes and caveats: In all four CD4+ subsets, TCRB CDR3 length was moderately but significantly shorter in type 1 diabetes patients.

The antigens these receptors bind are not known. Input material: naive CD4+ T cells from blood. The sample's cell subset or site, from its label and the paper: true naive CD4+ T cells. The source of these receptors is a woman under 30 with type 1 diabetes.

The genes are TRBV5-8 and TRBJ2-1; 8 bases are shared with TRBD2. CDR3 size: 15 residues. Germline-derived CDR1 and CDR2 are SGHTS and YDEGEE. The V segment lost 5 bases and the J segment 3 bases; nucleotides outside the gene matches: 7. The CDR3, as DNA: TGTGCCAGCAGACAACCGGGACTAGTCTACAATGAGCAGTTCTTC. Amino acid sequence: CASRQPGLVYNEQFF.

This clone turned up a few times. This chain connects TRBV7-8 to TRBJ1-5; TRBD1 matches at 8 bases. V was clipped by 6 bases and J by 2 bases; unmatched bases: 9. This CDR3 comprises 16 residues. The germline CDR1 and CDR2 sequences are SGHVS and FQNEAQ. CDR3: CASRLDRGLGNQPQHF. The DNA for the CDR3 is TGTGCCAGCAGGCTCGACAGGGGACTGGGCAATCAGCCCCAGCATTTT.

A few counts support this clone. The chain couples TRBV7-2 to TRBJ2-2; possible D gene TRBD1, 5 bases. Germline CDR1 is SGHTA and CDR2 is FQGNSA. Trimming took off 2 bases at V and 1 base at J, with 8 bases between the two ends. The CDR3 contains 15 residues. CDR3 residues: CASSLRQKNTGELFF. In DNA, the CDR3 is TGTGCCAGCAGCTTACGACAGAAGAACACCGGGGAGCTGTTTTTT.

The chain has TRBV28 and TRBJ2-1; D is possibly TRBD1 (6 bases). Trimming left V 2 bases short and J 4 bases short, with 12 bases between. Germline loops: CDR1 MDHEN, CDR2 SYDVKM. The CDR3 spans 15 residues. The CDR3 DNA is TGTGCCAGCAGTTTAGCGGACAGAGCATACAATGAGCAGTTCTTC. Its protein product is CASSLADRAYNEQFF.

This clone has more than one count but fewer than ten. The chain carries TRBV10-3 and TRBJ1-1; D is unclear. CDR3 length: 14 residues. CDR1 and CDR2 from the germline V gene are ENHRY and SYGVKD. Trimming left V 0 bases short and J 5 bases short, with 10 bases between. The CDR3 spells CAISESSTGTEAFF. CDR3 DNA: TGTGCCATCAGTGAGTCGTCGACGGGGACTGAAGCTTTCTTT.

This clone appeared a few times. This chain connects TRBV29-1 to TRBJ1-2; D not certain. In germline, CDR1 is SQVTM, CDR2 ANQGSEA. The V and J ends lost 4 bases and 1 base respectively, with 7 bases between them. The CDR3 contains 12 residues. CDR3 DNA: TGCAGCGTTGGGCCAAGTAACTATGGCTACACCTTC. Protein sequence: CSVGPSNYGYTF.

The CDR3 sequence: CASSSSTGGFEPQHF. The CDR3 bases are TGTGCCAGCAGCTCGTCGACAGGGGGGTTCGAGCCCCAGCATTTT. The chain is built from TRBV7-2 and TRBJ1-5, with TRBD1 matching over 9 bases. Germline-derived CDR1 and CDR2 are SGHTA and FQGNSA. V dropped 4 bases and J dropped 8; count of bases not matched to a gene: 9. The length of the CDR3 is 15 residues.

The J gene is TRBJ2-7, the V gene TRBV7-2; D is perhaps TRBD1 (6 bases). V shed 5 bases and J shed 4 bases, with 12 bases lying between them. CDR3 length: 13 residues. The V gene's germline CDR1 is SGHTA and CDR2 FQGNSA. The CDR3 sequence: CASSQFTGYEQYF. CDR3 nucleotide sequence: TGTGCCAGCAGCCAATTCACAGGGTACGAGCAGTACTTC. The full variable domain, its missing parts supplied by reference TRBV7-2 and TRBJ2-7, is GAGVSQSPSNKVTEKGKDVELRCDPISGHTALYWYRQSLGQGLEFLIYFQGNSAPDKSGLPSDRFSAERTGGSVSTLTIQRTQQEDSAVYLCASSQFTGYEQYFGPGTRLTVT.

This clone occurred a few times. The chain combines TRBV2 with TRBJ2-5, with 8 nucleotides matching TRBD2. This CDR3 has 13 amino acids. J was trimmed by 4 bases and V by 11 bases; bases with no gene match: 9. Germline V gene lookup returns CDR1 SNHLY and CDR2 FYNNEI. CDR3 DNA: TGTGCCTGTCACGGGGGGGCCGGAGAGACCCAGTACTTC. This encodes CACHGGAGETQYF.

This clone was recorded a few times. V is TRBV30 and J is TRBJ1-5; TRBD1 aligns across 9 bases. Germline trimming cut 5 bases from V and 4 bases from J; bases unmatched to any gene: 3. There are 13 residues in the CDR3. CDR1 is GTSNPN, CDR2 SVGIG, per germline (reference sequence). CDR3 sequence reads: CAWGTGNNQPQHF. As DNA, the CDR3 is TGTGCCTGGGGGACAGGGAATAATCAGCCCCAGCATTTT.

The chain recombines TRBV30 with TRBJ1-4; D call uncertain. Germline assignment: CDR1 GTSNPN and CDR2 SVGIG (reference sequence). The CDR3 covers 11 residues. Deletions cut 1 base from V and 5 bases from J, with 2 bases between. The chain's CDR3 is CAWSANEKLFF. DNA of the CDR3: TGTGCCTGGAGTGCAAATGAAAAACTGTTTTTT.

This clone was observed a few times. The CDR3 spells CASSTGQSTDTQYF. For the CDR3, the DNA is TGTGCCAGCAGCACAGGACAGAGCACAGATACGCAGTATTTT. This chain connects TRBV9 to TRBJ2-3; perhaps TRBD1 as D (6 bases). This CDR3 has 14 residues. V lost 4 bases and J lost 0, with 9 bases in between. Germline CDR1 is SGDLS and CDR2 is YYNGEE.

This clone occurred a few times. The V gene is TRBV29-1, the J gene TRBJ2-4, with D unclear. V was clipped by 1 base and J by 6 bases, with 10 bases between them. The CDR3 sequence is 13 residues long. Germline-derived CDR1 and CDR2 are SQVTM and ANQGSEA. DNA of the CDR3: TGCAGCGTTGAAGGTCGGGTCTCAAACATTCAGTACTTC. Its translation is CSVEGRVSNIQYF.

About this clone itself: This CDR3 is also generated by other DNA sequences in the sample. V and J are TRBV11-2 and TRBJ2-5; 9 bases map to TRBD1. With V trimmed by 5 bases and J by 1 base, 2 bases remained unmatched. Per the germline V gene, CDR1 is SGHAT and CDR2 is FQNNGV. The CDR3 totals 14 residues. The CDR3: CASSLGQGQETQYF. The CDR3 nucleotides are TGTGCCAGCAGCCTGGGACAGGGCCAAGAGACCCAGTACTTC.

This clone was seen a few times. V is TRBV7-2 and J is TRBJ2-2, with 10 nucleotides matching TRBD2. V lost 4 bases, J lost 7 bases, and 9 bases stayed unmatched. This CDR3 spans 16 amino acids. The V gene's germline CDR1 is SGHTA and CDR2 FQGNSA. The CDR3 here is CASSWSSGRGHGELFF. In DNA form, the CDR3 reads TGTGCCAGCAGCTGGTCTAGCGGGAGAGGGCACGGGGAGCTGTTTTTT.

This clone was seen a handful of times. This chain uses TRBV20-1 with TRBJ2-7, with D maybe TRBD2 (5 bases). The germline gives CDR1 DFQATT, CDR2 SNEGSKA (reference sequence). The CDR3 totals 11 residues. Trimming cost V 4 bases and J 7 bases, with 11 bases left between them. CDR3 in amino acids: CSAIVRGEQYF. The DNA of the CDR3 is TGCAGTGCTATTGTCCGCGGGGAGCAGTACTTC.

This chain connects TRBV7-7 to TRBJ2-1; tentative D call: TRBD2 (6 bases). Germline V CDR1 and CDR2: SSHAT, FNYEAQ (reference sequence). V lost 1 base, J lost 6 bases, and 13 bases lay in between. This CDR3 spans 15 amino acids. CDR3 sequence reads: CASSLGAGRSNEQFF. The CDR3, as DNA: TGTGCCAGCAGCTTAGGGGCAGGGAGGAGCAATGAGCAGTTCTTC.

This clone was recorded a few times. The chain carries TRBV4-2 and TRBJ1-1; 9 bases match TRBD1. With 1 base clipped from V and 11 bases from J, the junction kept 23 bases outside the gene matches. The CDR3 spans 19 residues. In germline, CDR1 is LGHNA, CDR2 YNFKEQ. CDR3 nucleotides: TGTGCCAGCAGCCAAGTGAGCTGGGGACAGGGACGACCGGTCGACGGTGCTTTCTTT. This codes for CASSQVSWGQGRPVDGAFF.

The genes are TRBV18 and TRBJ1-2; D is perhaps TRBD1 (5 bases). CDR3 length: 15 residues. CDR1 and CDR2 from the germline V gene are KGHSH and LQKENI. The V gene lost 3 bases and the J gene lost 4 bases, with 15 bases spanning the gap. The CDR3 region has the DNA TGTGCCAGCTCACCCTTCGAGGAGGGGCCCTATGGCTACACCTTC. This encodes CASSPFEEGPYGYTF.

This rearrangement joins TRBV15 to TRBJ2-7; 7 bases are a match to TRBD1. Trimming removed 1 base from V and 0 bases from J; junction bases left unmatched: 6. The germline V gene encodes CDR1 LNHNV and CDR2 YYDKDF (reference sequence). This CDR3 comprises 16 residues. The CDR3: CATSRGTGLNSYEQYF. Here the CDR3 DNA reads TGTGCCACCAGCAGAGGGACAGGCCTGAACTCCTACGAGCAGTACTTC.

This clone appeared a few times. J is TRBJ2-7 and V is TRBV18, with D possibly being TRBD2 (5 bases). Germline CDR1 and CDR2: KGHSH and LQKENI. CDR3 length: 15 residues. The V end was cut by 2 bases, the J end by 4 bases, with 15 bases between. The CDR3 is CASSPSGSVGYEQYF. For the CDR3, the DNA is TGTGCCAGCTCACCAAGCGGTTCAGTTGGATACGAGCAGTACTTC.

The genes are TRBV7-9 and TRBJ2-1; 7 bases map to TRBD1. CDR1 and CDR2 from the germline V gene are SEHNR and FQNEAQ (reference sequence). The CDR3 runs 16 residues. V lost 5 bases and J lost 0; bases outside the gene matches: 7. The CDR3 DNA reads TGTGCCAGCAGCCCCCTGGGGGACAGCTCCTACAATGAGCAGTTCTTC. Residues: CASSPLGDSSYNEQFF.

In this sample, this clone turned up a few times. This chain connects TRBV5-1 to TRBJ2-1; 9 nucleotides agree with TRBD1. CDR1 is SGHRS, CDR2 YFSETQ, per germline. V was pared by 3 bases and J by 5 bases, with 6 bases of the junction left unmatched. The CDR3 covers 15 residues. CDR3 sequence: CASSSGQGPNNEQFF. CDR3 nucleotide sequence: TGCGCCAGCAGCTCGGGACAGGGCCCTAACAATGAGCAGTTCTTC.

This chain connects TRBV30 to TRBJ1-5; D possibly corresponds to TRBD1 (5 bases). The CDR3 length is 13 residues. Trimming pared 4 bases from V and 6 bases from J, leaving 13 bases between. Germline V lookup: CDR1 GTSNPN, CDR2 SVGIG (reference sequence). This CDR3 is CAWNGGGGQPQHF. The CDR3 DNA reads as TGTGCCTGGAATGGGGGGGGAGGTCAGCCCCAGCATTTT.